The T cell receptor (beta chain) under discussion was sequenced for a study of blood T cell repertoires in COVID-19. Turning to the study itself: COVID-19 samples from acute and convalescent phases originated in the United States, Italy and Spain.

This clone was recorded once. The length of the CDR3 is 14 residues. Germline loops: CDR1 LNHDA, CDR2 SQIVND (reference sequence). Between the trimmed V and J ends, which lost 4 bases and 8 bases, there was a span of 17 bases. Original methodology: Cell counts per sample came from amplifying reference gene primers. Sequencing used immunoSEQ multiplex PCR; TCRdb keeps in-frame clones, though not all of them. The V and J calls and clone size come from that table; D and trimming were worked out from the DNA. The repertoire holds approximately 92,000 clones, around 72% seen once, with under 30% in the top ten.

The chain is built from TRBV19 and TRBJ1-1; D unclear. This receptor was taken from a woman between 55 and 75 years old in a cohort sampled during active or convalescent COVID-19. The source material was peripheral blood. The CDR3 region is CASSTRAVPPEAFF. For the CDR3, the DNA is TGTGCCAGTAGTACCCGCGCCGTCCCTCCAGAAGCTTTCTTT. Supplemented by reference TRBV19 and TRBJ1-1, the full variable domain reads DGGITQSPKYLFRKEGQNVTLSCEQNLNHDAMYWYRQDPGQGLRLIYYSQIVNDFQKGDIAEGYSVSREKKESFPLTVTSAQKNPTAFYLCASSTRAVPPEAFFGQGTRLTVV.